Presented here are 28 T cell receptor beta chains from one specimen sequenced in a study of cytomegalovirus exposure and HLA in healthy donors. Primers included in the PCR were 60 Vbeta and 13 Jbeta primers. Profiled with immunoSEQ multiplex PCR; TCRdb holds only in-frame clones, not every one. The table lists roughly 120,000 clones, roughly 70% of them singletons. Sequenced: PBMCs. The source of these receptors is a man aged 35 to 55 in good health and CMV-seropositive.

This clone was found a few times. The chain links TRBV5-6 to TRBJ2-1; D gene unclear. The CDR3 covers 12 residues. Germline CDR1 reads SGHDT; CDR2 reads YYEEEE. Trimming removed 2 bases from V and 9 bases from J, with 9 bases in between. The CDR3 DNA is TGTGCCAGCAGCTTCGTTGGCACTGAGCAGTTCTTC. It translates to CASSFVGTEQFF. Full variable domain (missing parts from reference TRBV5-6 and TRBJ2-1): DAGVTQSPTHLIKTRGQQVTLRCSPKSGHDTVSWYQQALGQGPQFIFQYYEEEERQRGNFPDRFSGHQFPNYSSELNVNALLLGDSALYLCASSFVGTEQFFGPGTRLTVL.

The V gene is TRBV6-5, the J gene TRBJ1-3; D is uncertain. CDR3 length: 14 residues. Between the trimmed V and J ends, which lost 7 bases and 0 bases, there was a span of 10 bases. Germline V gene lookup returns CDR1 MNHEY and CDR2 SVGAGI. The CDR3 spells CASKTRGSGNTIYF. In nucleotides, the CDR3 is TGTGCCAGCAAGACGCGGGGCTCTGGAAACACCATATATTTT.

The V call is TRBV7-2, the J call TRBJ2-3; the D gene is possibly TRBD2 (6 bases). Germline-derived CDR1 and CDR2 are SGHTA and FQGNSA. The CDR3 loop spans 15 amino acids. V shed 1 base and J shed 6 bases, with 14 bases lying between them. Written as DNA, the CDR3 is TGTGCCAGCAGCTTAGATGGAGGGGTCCTGGATACGCAGTATTTT. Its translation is CASSLDGGVLDTQYF.

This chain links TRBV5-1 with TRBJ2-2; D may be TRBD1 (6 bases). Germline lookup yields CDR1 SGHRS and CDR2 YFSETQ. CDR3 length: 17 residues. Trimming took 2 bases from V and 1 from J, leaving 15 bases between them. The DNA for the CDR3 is TGCGCCAGCAGCTTTGGCCCTATGGACAGGAACACCGGGGAGCTGTTTTTT. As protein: CASSFGPMDRNTGELFF.

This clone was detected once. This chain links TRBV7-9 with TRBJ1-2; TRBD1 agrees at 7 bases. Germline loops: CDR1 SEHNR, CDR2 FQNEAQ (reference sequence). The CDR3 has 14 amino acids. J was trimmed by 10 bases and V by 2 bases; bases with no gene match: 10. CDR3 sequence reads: CASSLLKQGSSYTF. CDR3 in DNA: TGTGCCAGCAGCTTACTTAAACAGGGGAGTTCCTACACCTTC.

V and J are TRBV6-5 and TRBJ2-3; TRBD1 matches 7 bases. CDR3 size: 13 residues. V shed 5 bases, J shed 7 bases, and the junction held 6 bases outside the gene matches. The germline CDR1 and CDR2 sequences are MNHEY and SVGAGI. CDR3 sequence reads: CASSRQGRNTQYF. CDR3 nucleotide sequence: TGTGCCAGCAGTCGACAGGGAAGGAATACGCAGTATTTT.

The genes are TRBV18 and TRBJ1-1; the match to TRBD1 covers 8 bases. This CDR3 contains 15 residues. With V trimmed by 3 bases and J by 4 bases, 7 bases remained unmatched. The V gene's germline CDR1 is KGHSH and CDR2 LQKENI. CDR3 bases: TGTGCCAGCTCACCCCTTCCCGGACAGGGCACTGAAGCTTTCTTT. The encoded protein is CASSPLPGQGTEAFF.

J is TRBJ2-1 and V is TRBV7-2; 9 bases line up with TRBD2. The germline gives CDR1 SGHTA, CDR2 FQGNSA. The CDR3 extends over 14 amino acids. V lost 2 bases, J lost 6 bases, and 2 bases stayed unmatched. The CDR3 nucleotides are TGTGCCAGCAGCTTATCTAGCGGGGTCAATGAGCAGTTCTTC. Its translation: CASSLSSGVNEQFF.

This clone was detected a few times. The CDR3 nucleotides are TGTGCCAGCAGCCCGACAGGGGGCCGTGAAAAACTGTTTTTT. Translated: CASSPTGGREKLFF. The chain joins TRBV5-4 to TRBJ1-4; 10 positions agree with TRBD1. The ends lost 4 bases at V and 7 bases at J; junction bases unmatched: 4. The CDR3 is made up of 14 amino acids. Germline CDR1 and CDR2: SGHNT and YYREEE (reference sequence).

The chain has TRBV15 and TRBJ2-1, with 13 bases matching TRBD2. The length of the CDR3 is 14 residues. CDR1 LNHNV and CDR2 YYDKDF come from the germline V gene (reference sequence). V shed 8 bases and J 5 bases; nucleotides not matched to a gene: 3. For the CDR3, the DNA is TGTGCCACCTCCGGGACTAGCGGGAACAATGAGCAGTTCTTC. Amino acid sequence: CATSGTSGNNEQFF.

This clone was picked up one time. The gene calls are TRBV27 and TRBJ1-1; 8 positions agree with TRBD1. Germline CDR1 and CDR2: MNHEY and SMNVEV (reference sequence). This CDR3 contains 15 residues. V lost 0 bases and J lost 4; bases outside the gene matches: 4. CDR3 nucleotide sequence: TGTGCCAGCAGTTTATCCCCGACAGGGGTCACTGAAGCTTTCTTT. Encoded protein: CASSLSPTGVTEAFF.

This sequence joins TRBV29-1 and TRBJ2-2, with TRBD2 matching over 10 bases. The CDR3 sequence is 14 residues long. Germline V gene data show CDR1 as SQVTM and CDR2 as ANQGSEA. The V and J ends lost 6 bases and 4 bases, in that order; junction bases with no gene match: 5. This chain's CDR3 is CSVPSGSFTGELFF. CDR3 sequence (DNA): TGCAGCGTCCCTAGCGGGAGTTTCACCGGGGAGCTGTTTTTT.

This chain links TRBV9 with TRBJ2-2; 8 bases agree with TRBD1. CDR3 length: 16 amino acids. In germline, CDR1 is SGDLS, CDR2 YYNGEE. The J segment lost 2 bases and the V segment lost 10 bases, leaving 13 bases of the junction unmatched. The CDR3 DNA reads TGTGCCGGCTCCCCAGGGGGCCCAATCAACACCGGGGAGCTGTTTTTT. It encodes CAGSPGGPINTGELFF.

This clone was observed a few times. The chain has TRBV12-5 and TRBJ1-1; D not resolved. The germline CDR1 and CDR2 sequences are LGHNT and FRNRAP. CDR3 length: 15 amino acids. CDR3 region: CAHWPGRVESTEAFF. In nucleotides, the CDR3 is TGTGCCCACTGGCCGGGGAGGGTCGAAAGCACTGAAGCTTTCTTT.

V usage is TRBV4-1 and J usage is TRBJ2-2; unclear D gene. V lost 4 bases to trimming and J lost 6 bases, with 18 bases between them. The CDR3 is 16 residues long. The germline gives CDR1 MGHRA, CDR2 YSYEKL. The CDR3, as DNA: TGCGCCAGCAGCCCAACTCCTCAAACCCTTCCCGGGGAGCTGTTTTTT. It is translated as CASSPTPQTLPGELFF.

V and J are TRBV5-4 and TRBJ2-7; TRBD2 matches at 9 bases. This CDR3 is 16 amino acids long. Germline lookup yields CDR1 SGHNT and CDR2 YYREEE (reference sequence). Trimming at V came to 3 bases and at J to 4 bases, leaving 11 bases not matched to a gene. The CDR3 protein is CASSSPGASGNYEQYF. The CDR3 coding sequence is TGTGCCAGCAGCTCCCCAGGGGCTAGCGGGAATTACGAGCAGTACTTC.

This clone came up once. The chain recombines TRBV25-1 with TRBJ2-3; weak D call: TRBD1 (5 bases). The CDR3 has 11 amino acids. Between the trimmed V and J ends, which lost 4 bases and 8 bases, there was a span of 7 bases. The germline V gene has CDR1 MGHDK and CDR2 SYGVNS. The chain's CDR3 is CASSGGLTQYF. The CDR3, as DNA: TGTGCCAGCAGTGGGGGCCTTACGCAGTATTTT. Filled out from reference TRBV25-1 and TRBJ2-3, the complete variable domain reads EADIYQTPRYLVIGTGKKITLECSQTMGHDKMYWYQQDPGMELHLIHYSYGVNSTEKGDLSSESTVSRIRTEHFPLTLESARPSHTSQYLCASSGGLTQYFGPGTRLTVL.

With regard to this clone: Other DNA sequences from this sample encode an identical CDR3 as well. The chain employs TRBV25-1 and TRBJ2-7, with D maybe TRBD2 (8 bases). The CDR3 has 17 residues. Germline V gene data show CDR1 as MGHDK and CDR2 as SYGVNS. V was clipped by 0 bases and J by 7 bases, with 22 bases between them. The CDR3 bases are TGTGCCAGCAGTGAATACGCAGCCGGGACTAGGGGGCGGGAGCAGTACTTC. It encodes CASSEYAAGTRGREQYF.

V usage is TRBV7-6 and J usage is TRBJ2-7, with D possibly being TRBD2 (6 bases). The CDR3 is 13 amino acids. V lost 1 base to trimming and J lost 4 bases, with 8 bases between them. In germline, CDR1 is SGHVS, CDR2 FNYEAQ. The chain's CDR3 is CASSLVGGYEQYF. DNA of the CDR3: TGTGCCAGCAGCTTAGTGGGGGGTTACGAGCAGTACTTC.

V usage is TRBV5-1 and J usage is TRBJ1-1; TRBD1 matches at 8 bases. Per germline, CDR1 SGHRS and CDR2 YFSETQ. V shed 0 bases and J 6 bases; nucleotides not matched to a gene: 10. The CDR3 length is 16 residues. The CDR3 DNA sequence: TGCGCCAGCAGCTTGGTCTCGCAGACGACAGGGGCTGAAGCTTTCTTT. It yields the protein CASSLVSQTTGAEAFF. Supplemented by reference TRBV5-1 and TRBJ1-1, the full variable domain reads KAGVTQTPRYLIKTRGQQVTLSCSPISGHRSVSWYQQTPGQGLQFLFEYFSETQRNKGNFPGRFSGRQFSNSRSEMNVSTLELGDSALYLCASSLVSQTTGAEAFFGQGTRLTVV.

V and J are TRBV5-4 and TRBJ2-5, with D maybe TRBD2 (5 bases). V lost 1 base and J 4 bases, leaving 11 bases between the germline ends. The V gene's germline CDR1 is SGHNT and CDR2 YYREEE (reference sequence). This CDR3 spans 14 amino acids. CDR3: CASSLTEGSETQYF. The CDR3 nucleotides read TGTGCCAGCAGCTTGACTGAGGGATCAGAGACCCAGTACTTC.

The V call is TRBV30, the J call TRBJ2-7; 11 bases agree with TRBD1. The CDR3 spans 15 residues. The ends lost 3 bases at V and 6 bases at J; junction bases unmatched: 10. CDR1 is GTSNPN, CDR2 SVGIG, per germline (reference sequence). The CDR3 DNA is TGTGCCTGGAGCTCGACGGGACAGGGGGTATCCGAGCAGTACTTC. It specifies CAWSSTGQGVSEQYF. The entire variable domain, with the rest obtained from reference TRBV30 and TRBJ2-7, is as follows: SQTIHQWPATLVQPVGSPLSLECTVEGTSNPNLYWYRQAAGRGLQLLFYSVGIGQISSEVPQNLSASRPQDRQFILSSKKLLLSDSGFYLCAWSSTGQGVSEQYFGPGTRLTVT.

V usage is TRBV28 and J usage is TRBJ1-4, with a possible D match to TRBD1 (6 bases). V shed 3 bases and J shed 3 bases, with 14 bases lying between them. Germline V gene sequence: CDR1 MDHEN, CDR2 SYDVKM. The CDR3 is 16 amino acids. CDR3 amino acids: CASSFRGGSPNEKLFF. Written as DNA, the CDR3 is TGTGCCAGCAGTTTTAGGGGGGGCAGTCCTAATGAAAAACTGTTTTTT. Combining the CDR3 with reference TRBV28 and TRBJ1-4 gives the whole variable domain DVKVTQSSRYLVKRTGEKVFLECVQDMDHENMFWYRQDPGLGLRLIYFSYDVKMKEKGDIPEGYSVSREKKERFSLILESASTNQTSMYLCASSFRGGSPNEKLFFGSGTQLSVL.

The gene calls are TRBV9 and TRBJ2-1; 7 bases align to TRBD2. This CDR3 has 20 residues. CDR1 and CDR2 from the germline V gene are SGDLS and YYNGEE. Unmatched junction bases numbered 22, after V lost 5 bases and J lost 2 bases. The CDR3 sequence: CASSGRLVAGANFPYNEQFF. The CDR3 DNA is TGTGCCAGCAGTGGAAGACTAGTGGCGGGAGCCAATTTTCCCTACAATGAGCAGTTCTTC. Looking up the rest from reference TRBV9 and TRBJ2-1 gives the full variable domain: DSGVTQTPKHLITATGQRVTLRCSPRSGDLSVYWYQQSLDQGLQFLIQYYNGEERAKGNILERFSAQQFPDLHSELNLSSLELGDSALYFCASSGRLVAGANFPYNEQFFGPGTRLTVL.

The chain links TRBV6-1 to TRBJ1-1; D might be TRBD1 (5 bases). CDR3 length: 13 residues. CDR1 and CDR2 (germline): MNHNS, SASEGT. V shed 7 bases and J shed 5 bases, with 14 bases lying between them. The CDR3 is CASTGGGRTEAFF. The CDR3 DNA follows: TGTGCCAGCACCGGGGGGGGGAGGACTGAAGCTTTCTTT.

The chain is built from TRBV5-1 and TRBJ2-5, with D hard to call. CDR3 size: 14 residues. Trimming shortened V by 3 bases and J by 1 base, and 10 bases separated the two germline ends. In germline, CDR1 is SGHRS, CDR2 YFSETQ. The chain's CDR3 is CASSSATVQETQYF. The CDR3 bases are TGCGCCAGCAGCTCTGCTACGGTCCAAGAGACCCAGTACTTC.

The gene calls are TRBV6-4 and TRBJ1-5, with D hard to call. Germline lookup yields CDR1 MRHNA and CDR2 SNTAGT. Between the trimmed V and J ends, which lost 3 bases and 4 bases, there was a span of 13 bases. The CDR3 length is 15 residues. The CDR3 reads CASSEWATPNQPQHF. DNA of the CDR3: TGTGCCAGCAGTGAATGGGCTACTCCTAATCAGCCCCAGCATTTT.

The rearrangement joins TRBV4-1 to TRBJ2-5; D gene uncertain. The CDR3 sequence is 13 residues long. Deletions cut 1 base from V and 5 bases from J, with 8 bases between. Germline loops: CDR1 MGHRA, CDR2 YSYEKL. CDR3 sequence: CASSQVMGETQYF. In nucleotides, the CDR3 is TGCGCCAGCAGCCAAGTTATGGGCGAGACCCAGTACTTC.